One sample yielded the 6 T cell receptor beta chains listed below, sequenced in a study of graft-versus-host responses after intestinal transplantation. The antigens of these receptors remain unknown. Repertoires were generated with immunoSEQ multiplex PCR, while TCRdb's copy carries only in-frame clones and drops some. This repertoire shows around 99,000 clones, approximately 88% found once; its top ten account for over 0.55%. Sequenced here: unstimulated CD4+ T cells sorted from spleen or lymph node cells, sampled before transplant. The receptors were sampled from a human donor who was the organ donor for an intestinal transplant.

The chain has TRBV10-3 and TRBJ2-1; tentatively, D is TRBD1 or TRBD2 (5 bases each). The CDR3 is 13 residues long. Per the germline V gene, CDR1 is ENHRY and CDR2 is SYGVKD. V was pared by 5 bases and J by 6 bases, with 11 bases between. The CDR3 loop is CAISRGEGNEQFF. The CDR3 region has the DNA TGTGCCATCAGTAGGGGAGAAGGCAATGAGCAGTTCTTC.

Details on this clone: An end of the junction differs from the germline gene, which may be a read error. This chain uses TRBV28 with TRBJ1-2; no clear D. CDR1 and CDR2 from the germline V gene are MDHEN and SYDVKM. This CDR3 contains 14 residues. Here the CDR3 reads CASCLVVPTYGYTF. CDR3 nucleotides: TGTGCCAGCTGTTTGGTGGTACCAACGTATGGCTACACCTTC.

CDR3 sequence (DNA): TGTGCCAGTAGTATCAAGGGGGCGTACCAAGAGACCCAGTACTTC. Protein: CASSIKGAYQETQYF. This sequence joins TRBV19 and TRBJ2-5, with 7 bases aligning to TRBD1. The ends lost 3 bases at V and 0 bases at J; junction bases unmatched: 4. The CDR3 is 15 amino acids. Germline CDR1 is LNHDA and CDR2 is SQIVND (reference sequence). The whole variable domain, remainder taken from reference TRBV19 and TRBJ2-5, is DGGITQSPKYLFRKEGQNVTLSCEQNLNHDAMYWYRQDPGQGLRLIYYSQIVNDFQKGDIAEGYSVSREKKESFPLTVTSAQKNPTAFYLCASSIKGAYQETQYFGPGTRLLVL.

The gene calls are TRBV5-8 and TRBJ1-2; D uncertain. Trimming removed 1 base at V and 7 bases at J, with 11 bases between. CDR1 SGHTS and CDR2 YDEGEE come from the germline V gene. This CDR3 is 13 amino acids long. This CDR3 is CASSLPPTTGYTF. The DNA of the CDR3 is TGTGCCAGCAGCTTGCCCCCCACCACTGGCTACACCTTC.

The CDR3, as DNA: TGTGCCAGCAGTGTTAACGGGAAGGGGGATAATTCACCCCTCCACTTT. Residues: CASSVNGKGDNSPLHF. J is TRBJ1-6 and V is TRBV6-1; tentative D call: TRBD1 (6 bases). The CDR3 consists of 16 residues. Trimming stripped 4 bases from V and 5 bases from J, with 15 bases between. Germline V lookup: CDR1 MNHNS, CDR2 SASEGT.

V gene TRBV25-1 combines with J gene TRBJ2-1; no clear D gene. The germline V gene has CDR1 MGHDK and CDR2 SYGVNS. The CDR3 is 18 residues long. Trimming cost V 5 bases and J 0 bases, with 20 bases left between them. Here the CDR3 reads CASSSQGQDPSSYNEQFF. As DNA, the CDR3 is TGTGCCAGCAGTTCCCAAGGGCAGGATCCCAGCTCCTACAATGAGCAGTTCTTC.